This T cell receptor beta chain was captured by sequencing in a study of blood T cell repertoires in COVID-19. Study summary: Acute and convalescent COVID-19 samples came from the United States, Italy and Spain. From T cells, B-cell-depleted T cells, or PBMCs came the material, which was cDNA or gDNA.

After removal of 1 base from V and 5 bases from J, the junction contained 8 bases not matched to a gene. The CDR3 contains 17 residues. The germline gives CDR1 MNHNS, CDR2 SASEGT. In the original processing: Cell counts per sample came from amplifying reference gene primers. This table comes from immunoSEQ multiplex PCR, and its TCRdb copy is limited to in-frame clones, with some not included. V, J and clone size are taken as reported in that table, and D and trimming were inferred from the DNA itself. This sample has about 220,000 clones, with 84% found just once. This clonotype was sampled from a man over 45 with active or convalescent COVID-19. This chain connects TRBV6-1 to TRBJ1-3; 10 bases are shared with TRBD1. Sequenced: peripheral blood. The CDR3 loop reads CASSEGLGQGERNTIYF. CDR3 nucleotide sequence: TGTGCCAGCAGTGAAGGACTCGGACAGGGGGAACGAAACACCATATATTTT.